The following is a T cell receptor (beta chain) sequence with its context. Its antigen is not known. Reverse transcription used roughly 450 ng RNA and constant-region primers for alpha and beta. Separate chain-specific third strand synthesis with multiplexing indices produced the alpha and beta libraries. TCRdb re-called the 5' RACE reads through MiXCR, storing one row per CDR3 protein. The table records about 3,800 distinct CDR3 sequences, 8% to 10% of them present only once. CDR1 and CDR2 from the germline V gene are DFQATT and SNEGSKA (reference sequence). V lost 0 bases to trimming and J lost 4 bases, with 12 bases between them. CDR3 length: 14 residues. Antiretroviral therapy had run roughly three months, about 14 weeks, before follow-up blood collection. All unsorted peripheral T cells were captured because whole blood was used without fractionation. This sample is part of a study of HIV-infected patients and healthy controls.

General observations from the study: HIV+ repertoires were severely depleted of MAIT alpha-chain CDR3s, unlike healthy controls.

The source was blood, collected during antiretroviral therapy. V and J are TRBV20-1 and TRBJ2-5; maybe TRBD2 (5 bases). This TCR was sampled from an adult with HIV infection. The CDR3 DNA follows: TGCAGTGCTAGAGATCAACTAGGTCGAGAGACCCAGTACTTC. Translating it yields CSARDQLGRETQYF.